The T cell receptor beta chain under discussion was sequenced for a study of blood T cells in healthy people across ages. Study outcomes and limitations: Donor CMV status, an unknown factor, possibly confounded changes in expanded clonotypes.

The second PCR ran about 6 to 12 cycles with a sample-barcoded 5' primer and J-beta primers. TCRdb called the 5' RACE reads again in MiXCR, with one record for every CDR3 protein. The sample records fewer than 2 million distinct CDR3 sequences, about two fifths being singletons. V dropped 2 bases and J dropped 11; count of bases not matched to a gene: 18. The germline V gene has CDR1 DFQATT and CDR2 SNEGSKA (reference sequence). This CDR3 is 16 amino acids long. Each sample yielded at least 6 million isolated PBMCs. As for this clonotype: Its specificity is not known.

The J gene is TRBJ2-5, the V gene TRBV20-1; 9 bases are a match to TRBD1. This TCR was recovered from a human donor in good health. Sequences were obtained from blood. CDR3 coding DNA: TGCAGTGCTAGACCCCTCGGACAGGGGTTGTCTGGGGAGCAGTACTTC. Amino acid sequence: CSARPLGQGLSGEQYF.